Described below is a single TCR beta chain sequence and its context. RNA in amounts of 0.5 to 1 ug was reverse transcribed with random hexamers. TCRdb analysed the immunoSEQ multiplex PCR reads with MiXCR anew, one entry per CDR3 protein. The profile covers some 220,000 distinct CDR3 sequences, with roughly 96% appearing a single time and 0.075% to 0.095% taken by the ten largest. Germline CDR1 and CDR2: SGDLS and YYNGEE. There are 14 residues in the CDR3. V was cut by 0 bases and J by 5 bases, with 9 bases left in between. The source of the sample is a study of CD8 T cells in Susac syndrome. Source material: CD4+ T cells from PBMCs. The chain has TRBV9 and TRBJ2-4; D may be TRBD1 or TRBD2 (5 bases each). This TCR came from a human donor with multiple sclerosis. CDR3 in DNA: TGTGCCAGCAGCGTAGGAGGGACGGAAAACATTCAGTACTTC. Translation: CASSVGGTENIQYF. Full variable domain (missing parts from reference TRBV9 and TRBJ2-4): DSGVTQTPKHLITATGQRVTLRCSPRSGDLSVYWYQQSLDQGLQFLIQYYNGEERAKGNILERFSAQQFPDLHSELNLSSLELGDSALYFCASSVGGTENIQYFGAGTRLSVL.